The TCR beta chain under discussion was sequenced for a study of cytomegalovirus exposure and HLA in healthy donors. PCR was performed using 60 Vbeta and 13 Jbeta primers. Here immunoSEQ multiplex PCR was the method, and the copy in TCRdb shows in-frame clones only, minus some. Here the sample spans 150,000 to 200,000 clones, over 80% being singletons. Germline assignment: CDR1 KGHSH and CDR2 LQKENI. This CDR3 is 14 amino acids long. With V trimmed by 3 bases and J by 6 bases, 7 bases remained unmatched. Study-wide points: In a later analysis, specific HLA alleles were associated with 15,000 to 20,000 TCR beta sequences at a 0.05 false discovery rate. Most of the TCR beta V segments (in an earlier analysis) were productive either about 87% or about 30% of the time.

A remark on this clone: Its antigen is as yet unknown.

The sequence came from a male donor in good health and CMV-seronegative. The sequencing sample was made of PBMCs. V usage is TRBV18 and J usage is TRBJ2-5; 7 bases match TRBD2. The CDR3 nucleotides are TGTGCCAGCTCACCGCCTCTCGGGGGGAAGACCCAGTACTTC. Protein sequence: CASSPPLGGKTQYF. The full variable domain, completed using reference TRBV18 and TRBJ2-5, is NAGVMQNPRHLVRRRGQEARLRCSPMKGHSHVYWYRQLPEEGLKFMVYLQKENIIDESGMPKERFSAEFPKEGPSILRIQQVVRGDSAAYFCASSPPLGGKTQYFGPGTRLLVL.